These 29 T cell receptor beta chains originate from one sample sequenced in a study of cytomegalovirus exposure and HLA in healthy donors. 13 Jbeta primers and 60 Vbeta primers were used for the PCR. Generated by immunoSEQ multiplex PCR, the TCRdb table keeps only in-frame clones and is missing some. The sample yields approximately 120,000 clones, approximately 87% seen once. Source material: PBMCs. The origin of the receptors is a man younger than 30 in good health and CMV-seropositive.

This rearrangement joins TRBV6-5 to TRBJ1-5; TRBD1 matches 9 bases. From germline, CDR1 is MNHEY and CDR2 SVGAGI. CDR3 size: 14 residues. Unmatched junction bases numbered 8, after V lost 10 bases and J lost 4 bases. The CDR3 is CATQRQGGNQPQHF. Here the CDR3 DNA reads TGTGCCACCCAGCGACAGGGGGGGAATCAGCCCCAGCATTTT.

The chain is built from TRBV5-1 and TRBJ2-7; TRBD1 matches at 7 bases. Germline V CDR1 and CDR2: SGHRS, YFSETQ. The CDR3 is 14 residues long. V lost 4 bases to trimming and J lost 2 bases; unmatched junction nucleotides: 6. CDR3 loop: CASSRTGSPYEQYF. The CDR3 DNA follows: TGCGCCAGCAGCCGGACAGGTTCCCCCTACGAGCAGTACTTC.

V usage is TRBV6-6 and J usage is TRBJ2-3; 10 bases map to TRBD1. Germline loops: CDR1 MNHNY, CDR2 SVGAGI (reference sequence). V dropped 6 bases and J dropped 2; count of bases not matched to a gene: 5. The CDR3 length is 15 residues. CDR3 amino acids: CASRVGTGDTDTQYF. The CDR3 DNA reads TGTGCCAGCAGGGTTGGGACAGGGGACACAGATACGCAGTATTTT.

The CDR3 DNA reads TGCAGCGTTACTAGCGGGGGTAACACCGGGGAGCTGTTTTTT. It yields the protein CSVTSGGNTGELFF. The V and J genes are TRBV29-1 and TRBJ2-2; 11 bases line up with TRBD2. The CDR3 contains 14 residues. V was clipped by 5 bases and J by 2 bases; unmatched bases: 1. Germline V gene data show CDR1 as SQVTM and CDR2 as ANQGSEA.

The chain carries TRBV30 and TRBJ1-1, with TRBD1 identical over 8 bases. Trimming took 5 bases from V and 2 from J; bases not matched to a gene: 7. Germline CDR1 and CDR2: GTSNPN and SVGIG (reference sequence). The CDR3 covers 14 residues. CDR3: CAWHPGTGNTEAFF. The CDR3 DNA is TGTGCCTGGCACCCCGGGACAGGAAACACTGAAGCTTTCTTT.

This chain connects TRBV6-5 to TRBJ2-1; 7 nucleotides agree with TRBD1. Trimming took 5 bases from V and 3 from J; bases not matched to a gene: 7. CDR1 and CDR2 from the germline V gene are MNHEY and SVGAGI. The CDR3 covers 15 residues. The CDR3 nucleotides are TGTGCCAGCAGTACAGCCACAGGGGACTACAATGAGCAGTTCTTC. This sequence encodes CASSTATGDYNEQFF.

The gene calls are TRBV30 and TRBJ2-6; 8 nucleotides line up with TRBD1. Germline loops: CDR1 GTSNPN, CDR2 SVGIG (reference sequence). This CDR3 comprises 15 residues. V shed 5 bases, J shed 0 bases, and the junction held 3 bases outside the gene matches. CDR3 DNA: TGTGCCTGGGACAGGGGCTTCTCTGGGGCCAACGTCCTGACTTTC. This translates into CAWDRGFSGANVLTF.

The rearrangement uses TRBV7-7 and TRBJ2-5; 7 bases fit TRBD2. The CDR3 is 12 residues long. V lost 11 bases and J lost 5; bases outside the gene matches: 8. Germline V gene lookup returns CDR1 SSHAT and CDR2 FNYEAQ (reference sequence). This chain's CDR3 is CAAGERLETQYF. The CDR3 DNA reads as TGTGCCGCGGGGGAGAGGCTGGAGACCCAGTACTTC.

The V and J genes are TRBV7-9 and TRBJ2-2; D possibly corresponds to TRBD1 (5 bases). The CDR3 covers 15 residues. The V end lost 2 bases, the J end lost 0 bases, and 7 bases lay between the germline ends. Germline-derived CDR1 and CDR2 are SEHNR and FQNEAQ (reference sequence). Written as DNA, the CDR3 is TGTGCCAGCAGCTTACCAGGGACGAACACCGGGGAGCTGTTTTTT. Translating it yields CASSLPGTNTGELFF. The full variable domain, in which reference TRBV7-9 and TRBJ2-2 provide the parts outside the CDR3, is DTGVSQNPRHKITKRGQNVTFRCDPISEHNRLYWYRQTLGQGPEFLTYFQNEAQLEKSRLLSDRFSAERPKGSFSTLEIQRTEQGDSAMYLCASSLPGTNTGELFFGEGSRLTVL.

V and J are TRBV4-1 and TRBJ1-2; TRBD1 might be the D (5 bases). Germline-derived CDR1 and CDR2 are MGHRA and YSYEKL. This CDR3 has 13 amino acids. V was shortened by 3 bases and J by 6 bases, with 11 bases between the two germline ends. The CDR3 reads CASSHGGGDGYTF. CDR3 nucleotide sequence: TGCGCCAGCAGCCATGGGGGGGGTGATGGCTACACCTTC.

The CDR3 reads CASSWDTRAYEQYF. The CDR3 DNA follows: TGTGCCAGTAGCTGGGACACAAGAGCCTACGAGCAGTACTTC. The chain combines TRBV19 with TRBJ2-7, with a tentative D call TRBD1 (6 bases). Per germline, CDR1 LNHDA and CDR2 SQIVND (reference sequence). Trimming removed 6 bases at V and 2 bases at J, with 14 bases between. This CDR3 contains 14 residues.

The chain employs TRBV29-1 and TRBJ2-5; D is uncertain. Per germline, CDR1 SQVTM and CDR2 ANQGSEA. Trimming left V 7 bases short and J 4 bases short, with 7 bases between. The CDR3 length is 10 residues. As DNA, the CDR3 is TGCAGCGGACAATTAGAGACCCAGTACTTC. It specifies CSGQLETQYF. Full variable domain (missing parts from reference TRBV29-1 and TRBJ2-5): SAVISQKPSRDICQRGTSLTIQCQVDSQVTMMFWYRQQPGQSLTLIATANQGSEATYESGFVIDKFPISRPNLTFSTLTVSNMSPEDSSIYLCSGQLETQYFGPGTRLLVL.

This chain links TRBV5-1 with TRBJ1-2; D remains unclear. Trimming removed 1 base at V and 1 base at J, with 5 bases between. CDR3 length: 13 residues. Germline CDR1 reads SGHRS; CDR2 reads YFSETQ. The CDR3 sequence is CASSLHSNYGYTF. The CDR3 DNA follows: TGCGCCAGCAGCTTGCACAGTAACTATGGCTACACCTTC.

The DNA of the CDR3 is TGCGCCAGCAGCTGCGACTACGAGCAGTACTTC. It translates to CASSCDYEQYF. This chain connects TRBV4-1 to TRBJ2-7; D is uncertain. This CDR3 spans 11 amino acids. Trimming removed 5 bases at V and 3 bases at J, with 5 bases between. CDR1 is MGHRA and CDR2 is YSYEKL in the germline V gene.

This sequence joins TRBV4-1 and TRBJ1-4; possible D gene TRBD1, 5 bases. Trimming left V 2 bases short and J 8 bases short, with 15 bases between. The germline CDR1 and CDR2 sequences are MGHRA and YSYEKL. The CDR3 is 15 amino acids. The CDR3, as DNA: TGCGCCAGCAGCCAAAATCAGGGTCTATGGGAAAAACTGTTTTTT. It yields the protein CASSQNQGLWEKLFF.

The chain has TRBV25-1 and TRBJ1-2; 7 bases map to TRBD1. CDR1 is MGHDK, CDR2 SYGVNS, per germline. The CDR3 runs to 17 residues. Losses at the gene ends were 4 bases for V and 3 bases for J; bases not matched to a gene: 14. The CDR3 coding sequence is TGTGCCAGCAGTGCTTCCCCGGGACAGACTTCCGACTATGGCTACACCTTC. Translating it yields CASSASPGQTSDYGYTF.

The chain joins TRBV6-5 to TRBJ1-2; 9 nucleotides align to TRBD1. Trimming cost V 2 bases and J 2 bases; bases outside gene matches: 3. CDR3 size: 15 residues. From germline, CDR1 is MNHEY and CDR2 SVGAGI. The CDR3 region has the DNA TGTGCCAGCAGTTACGGACAGGGGACGAACTATGGCTACACCTTC. Its translation is CASSYGQGTNYGYTF.

V and J are TRBV6-4 and TRBJ2-3; 7 bases map to TRBD2. Germline CDR1 reads MRHNA; CDR2 reads SNTAGT. With V trimmed by 2 bases and J by 1 base, 0 bases remained unmatched. CDR3 length equals 14 residues. The DNA of the CDR3 is TGTGCCAGCAGTGACGCGGGGGGCACAGATACGCAGTATTTT. Amino acids: CASSDAGGTDTQYF.

This clone was found once. The chain joins TRBV1 to TRBJ1-1. TRBV1 counts as a pseudogene. The CDR3 contains 12 residues. The CDR3 region is CTSSAGSTEAFF. The DNA for the CDR3 is TGCACCAGCAGCGCCGGGAGTACTGAAGCTTTCTTT.

CDR3 coding DNA: TGTGCCAGCAGCTTAGGAGCCAGGTGGTTTGACGGGGAGCTGTTTTTT. Translated, it gives CASSLGARWFDGELFF. This chain connects TRBV11-2 to TRBJ2-2; D is undetermined. The V gene's germline CDR1 is SGHAT and CDR2 FQNNGV. V lost 1 base to trimming and J lost 7 bases, with 16 bases between them. This CDR3 contains 16 residues.

V is TRBV5-6 and J is TRBJ2-7; TRBD2 matches at 8 bases. The J segment lost 4 bases and the V segment lost 4 bases, leaving 7 bases of the junction unmatched. Germline V gene sequence: CDR1 SGHDT, CDR2 YYEEEE. The CDR3 length is 14 residues. The CDR3 sequence: CASSPWVAGYEQYF. The CDR3 DNA is TGTGCCAGCAGCCCCTGGGTAGCGGGATACGAGCAGTACTTC. The entire variable domain, with the rest obtained from reference TRBV5-6 and TRBJ2-7, is as follows: DAGVTQSPTHLIKTRGQQVTLRCSPKSGHDTVSWYQQALGQGPQFIFQYYEEEERQRGNFPDRFSGHQFPNYSSELNVNALLLGDSALYLCASSPWVAGYEQYFGPGTRLTVT.

The CDR3 nucleotides read TGTGCCAGCAGTCCCCGCGACAGGGGCTATAATTCACCCCTCCACTTT. It codes for CASSPRDRGYNSPLHF. The chain uses TRBV7-9 and TRBJ1-6; 8 nucleotides agree with TRBD1. The CDR3 loop spans 16 amino acids. CDR1 is SEHNR and CDR2 is FQNEAQ in the germline V gene (reference sequence). V lost 6 bases and J lost 3; bases outside the gene matches: 7.

Only one count was recorded for this clone. The chain uses TRBV15 and TRBJ1-5; tentative D call: TRBD1 (6 bases). This CDR3 has 14 amino acids. V was trimmed by 5 bases and J by 6 bases, leaving 14 bases between them. Germline values: CDR1 LNHNV, CDR2 YYDKDF (reference sequence). The CDR3 spells CATSPEQGRQPQHF. In DNA, the CDR3 is TGTGCCACCAGCCCTGAGCAGGGGCGTCAGCCCCAGCATTTT. The whole variable domain, filled in from reference TRBV15 and TRBJ1-5, reads DAMVIQNPRYQVTQFGKPVTLSCSQTLNHNVMYWYQQKSSQAPKLLFHYYDKDFNNEADTPDNFQSRRPNTSFCFLDIRSPGLGDTAMYLCATSPEQGRQPQHFGDGTRLSIL.

The chain is built from TRBV6-1 and TRBJ2-2; no firm D call. Trimming took 6 bases from V and 4 from J, leaving 15 bases between them. CDR1 is MNHNS and CDR2 is SASEGT in the germline V gene. There are 15 residues in the CDR3. CDR3: CASRHGFESTGELFF. The CDR3, as DNA: TGTGCCAGCAGGCACGGGTTTGAGAGCACCGGGGAGCTGTTTTTT.

This clone ranks as medium-sized. The genes are TRBV27 and TRBJ2-7; 8 bases map to TRBD1. J was trimmed by 5 bases and V by 5 bases; bases with no gene match: 8. The germline CDR1 and CDR2 sequences are MNHEY and SMNVEV (reference sequence). The CDR3 is 14 amino acids. CDR3: CASSPLQGVHEQYF. The CDR3 DNA follows: TGTGCCAGCAGTCCCCTACAGGGGGTACACGAGCAGTACTTC.

V and J are TRBV1 and TRBJ2-1; TRBD2 is the table's D call and was not checked against the DNA. TRBV1 constitutes a pseudogene. The CDR3 is 19 residues long. The CDR3 loop reads CTSSQEASGGDRHDGEQFF. The CDR3 nucleotides are TGCACCAGCAGCCAAGAAGCCAGCGGGGGGGACCGGCATGATGGTGAGCAGTTCTTC.

This rearrangement joins TRBV7-6 to TRBJ1-1; D is possibly TRBD1 (5 bases). The length of the CDR3 is 15 residues. Trimming left V 1 base short and J 1 base short, with 10 bases between. Germline CDR1 is SGHVS and CDR2 is FNYEAQ. CDR3 DNA: TGTGCCAGCAGCTTAGGGTGGGGGGGGAACACTGAAGCTTTCTTT. Protein sequence: CASSLGWGGNTEAFF.

This clone was counted a few times. The chain uses TRBV5-1 and TRBJ2-1, with 8 bases fitting TRBD2. Germline-derived CDR1 and CDR2 are SGHRS and YFSETQ. J lost 10 bases, V lost 7 bases, and 13 bases had no gene match. The CDR3 is 14 amino acids. CDR3 DNA: TGCGCCAGCTCACAGGGACTAGTGGGGGGGGAGCAGTTCTTC. Its translation is CASSQGLVGGEQFF.

This clone was detected once. The chain couples TRBV5-4 to TRBJ2-1; the D gene is possibly TRBD1 (7 bases). The CDR3 has 16 residues. Trimming pared 4 bases from V and 1 base from J, leaving 15 bases between. Germline V gives CDR1 SGHNT, CDR2 YYREEE (reference sequence). CDR3: CASSPVEGASYNEQFF. Written as DNA, the CDR3 is TGTGCCAGCAGCCCGGTGGAGGGGGCATCCTACAATGAGCAGTTCTTC.